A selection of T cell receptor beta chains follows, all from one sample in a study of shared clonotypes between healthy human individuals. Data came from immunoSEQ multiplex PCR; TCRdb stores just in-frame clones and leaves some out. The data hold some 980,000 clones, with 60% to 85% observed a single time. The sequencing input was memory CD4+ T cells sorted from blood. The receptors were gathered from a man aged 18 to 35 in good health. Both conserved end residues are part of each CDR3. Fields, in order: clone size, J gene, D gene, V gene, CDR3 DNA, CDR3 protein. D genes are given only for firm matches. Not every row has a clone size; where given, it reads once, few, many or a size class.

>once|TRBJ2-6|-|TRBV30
TGTGCCTGGAGTAGGGTGCCCAACGTCCTGACTTTC
CAWSRVPNVLTF
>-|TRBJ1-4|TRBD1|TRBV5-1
TGCGCCAGCAGCTCAGGACAGGGCCTTCAAGAAAAACTGTTTTTT
CASSSGQGLQEKLFF
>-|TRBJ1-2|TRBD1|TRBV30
TGTGCCTGGAGTGGAGAGGACAGGGCCACCTTC
CAWSGEDRATF
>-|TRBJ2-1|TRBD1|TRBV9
TGTGCCAGCAGCCCCGGACAGGGGTCCTACAATGAGCAGTTCTTC
CASSPGQGSYNEQFF
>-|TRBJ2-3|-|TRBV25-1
TGTGCCAGCAGGGGGGCCGTCACAGATACGCAGTATTTT
CASRGAVTDTQYF
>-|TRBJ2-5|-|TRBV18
TGTGCCAGCTCCCTTCGGGGACCTCAAGAGACCCAGTACTTC
CASSLRGPQETQYF
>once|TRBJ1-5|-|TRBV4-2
TGTGCCAGCAGCCTAGAAAGTGGGAACAATCAGCCCCAGCATTTT
CASSLESGNNQPQHF
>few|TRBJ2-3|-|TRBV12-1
TGTGCCAGCAGCTGGACAGGATCGAAGTCAGATACGCAGTATTTT
CASSWTGSKSDTQYF
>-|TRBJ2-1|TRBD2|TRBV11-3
TGTGCCAGCAGCCTAAGGACTAGCGGGGGGGATGGTGAGCAGTTCTTC
CASSLRTSGGDGEQFF
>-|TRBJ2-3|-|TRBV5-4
TGTGCCAGCAGCGTTACTAGCACAGATACGCAGTATTTT
CASSVTSTDTQYF
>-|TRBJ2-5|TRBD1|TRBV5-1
TGCGCCAGCCGACAGGGGTTCCAAGAGACCCAGTACTTC
CASRQGFQETQYF
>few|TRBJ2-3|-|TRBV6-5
TGTGCCAGCAGGAACTCAGGAGGAGGTACGCAGTATTTT
CASRNSGGGTQYF
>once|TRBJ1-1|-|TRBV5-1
TGCGCCAGCAGCTTGATGGGGGGCCGGTCCGGGGACACTGAAGCTTTCTTT
CASSLMGGRSGDTEAFF
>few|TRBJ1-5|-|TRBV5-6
TGTGCCAGCAGCTTGTACCCAGGGCATCAGCCCCAGCATTTT
CASSLYPGHQPQHF
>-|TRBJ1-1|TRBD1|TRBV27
TGTGCCAGCAGTTTACTAAATTATGGGACAGCATCACGTGGGGGTCGCACTGAAGCTTTCTTT
CASSLLNYGTASRGGRTEAFF
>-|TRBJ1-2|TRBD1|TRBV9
TGTGCCAGCAGCTCAGGGACAGGGGGCATCTATGGCTACACCTTC
CASSSGTGGIYGYTF
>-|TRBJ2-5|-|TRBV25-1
TGTGCCAGCAGGCCGGGACAAACGAACCAAGAGACCCAGTACTTC
CASRPGQTNQETQYF
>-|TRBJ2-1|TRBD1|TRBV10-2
TGCGCCAGCAGTGAGGTGACAGGGGTGCATGAGCAGTTCTTC
CASSEVTGVHEQFF
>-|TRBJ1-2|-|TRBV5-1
TGCGCCAGCAGCTTGGAGGGGGGCAACCATGGCTACACCTTC
CASSLEGGNHGYTF
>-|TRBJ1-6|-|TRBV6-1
TGTGCCAGCAGTGAAGGGGGGGCGGCTTCCTATAATTCACCCCTCCACTTT
CASSEGGAASYNSPLHF
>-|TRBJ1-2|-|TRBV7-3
TGTGCCAGCAGCGAAATGGGAGGCTATGGCTACACCTTC
CASSEMGGYGYTF
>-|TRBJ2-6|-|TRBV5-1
TGCGCCAGCAGCTTGGCCTCTTTATGGCCCTCTGGGGCCAACGTCCTGACTTTC
CASSLASLWPSGANVLTF
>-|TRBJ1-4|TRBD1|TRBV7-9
TGTGCCAGCAGCACATTTACAGGGGCGGGGGAAAAACTGTTTTTT
CASSTFTGAGEKLFF
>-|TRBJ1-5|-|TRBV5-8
TGTGCCAGCATGCTACAGGGTCCCAATCAGCCCCAGCATTTT
CASMLQGPNQPQHF
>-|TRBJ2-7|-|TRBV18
TGTGCCAGCTCACCACCAGGGGCTTACGAGCAGTACTTC
CASSPPGAYEQYF
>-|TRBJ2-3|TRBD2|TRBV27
TGTGCCAGCAGTTTCCAGACTAGCGTGGATACGCAGTATTTT
CASSFQTSVDTQYF
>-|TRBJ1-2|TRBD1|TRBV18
TGTGCCAGCTCACCACTCTCCAGACCGGGACAGGGGAGTATAAGTGGCTACACCTTC
CASSPLSRPGQGSISGYTF
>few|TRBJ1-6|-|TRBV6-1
TGTGCCAGCAGTGCCTGGGGGGGTTCACCCCTCCACTTT
CASSAWGGSPLHF
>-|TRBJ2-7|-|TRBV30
TGTGCCTGGACCCGCCCTGGGCCCGCCTACGAGCAGTACTTC
CAWTRPGPAYEQYF
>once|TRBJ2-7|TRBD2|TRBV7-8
TGTGCCAGCAGCTTAGCGGGAGGGCTCGAGCAGTACTTC
CASSLAGGLEQYF
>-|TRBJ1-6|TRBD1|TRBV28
TGTGCCAGCAGTTTTAACAGGGGAGGGTCACCCCTCCACTTT
CASSFNRGGSPLHF
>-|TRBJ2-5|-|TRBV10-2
TGCGCCAGCAGTGATTCCCTCGGGGGCTATACCAGAGAGACCCAGTACTTC
CASSDSLGGYTRETQYF
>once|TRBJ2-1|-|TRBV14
TGTGCCAGTACAGGGCCCTCCTACAATGAGCAGTTCTTC
CASTGPSYNEQFF
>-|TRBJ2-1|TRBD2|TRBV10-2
TGCGCCAGCAATCCGGGGGGGGGTCACAATGAGCAGTTCTTC
CASNPGGGHNEQFF
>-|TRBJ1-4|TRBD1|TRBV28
TGTGCCAGCAGTTTATACAGGGGGGGAGGTGAAAAACTGTTTTTT
CASSLYRGGGEKLFF
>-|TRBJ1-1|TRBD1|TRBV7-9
TGTGCCAGCAGCCAAGGACAGGGCCGTGAAGCTTTCTTT
CASSQGQGREAFF
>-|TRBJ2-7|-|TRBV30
TGTGCCTGGAGTGTCCTACATGCTGTGCAGTACTTC
CAWSVLHAVQYF
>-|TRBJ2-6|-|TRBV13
TGTGCCAGCAGCCCCAGGGGGGCCAACGTCCTGACTTTC
CASSPRGANVLTF
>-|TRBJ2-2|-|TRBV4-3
TGCGCCAGCAGCCAAGATATTAACACCGGGGAGCTGTTTTTT
CASSQDINTGELFF
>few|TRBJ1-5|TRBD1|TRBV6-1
TGTGCCAGCAGCGCAGGGGGCACAGGGCCCCAGCATTTT
CASSAGGTGPQHF
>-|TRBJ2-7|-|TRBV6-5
TGTGCCAGCAGTTACTCGACGGGGTCTTGGGGAGGCGAGCAGTACTTC
CASSYSTGSWGGEQYF
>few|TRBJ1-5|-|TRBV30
TGTGCCTGGAGTGTCGGGGGGCCCAATCAGCCCCAGCATTTT
CAWSVGGPNQPQHF
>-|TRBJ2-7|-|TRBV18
TGTGCCAGCTCACCCGGGACGGCAACCTACGAGCAGTACTTC
CASSPGTATYEQYF
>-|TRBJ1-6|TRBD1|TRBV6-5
TGTGCCAGCAGACAGGGACAGAAGAATTCACCCCTCCACTTT
CASRQGQKNSPLHF
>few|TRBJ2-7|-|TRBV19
TGTGCCAGTAGTGCCGGGCCAGCTGGCGAGCAGTACTTC
CASSAGPAGEQYF
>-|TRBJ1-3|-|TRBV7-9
TGTGCCAGCAGCTATAGACCCACTTCAAACACCATATATTTT
CASSYRPTSNTIYF
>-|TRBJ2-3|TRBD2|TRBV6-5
TGTGCCAGCAGTTCAGGCGGGGGGTATACGCAGTATTTT
CASSSGGGYTQYF
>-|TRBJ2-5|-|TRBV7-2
TGTGCCAGCAACCAGGGGGGGCAAGAGACCCAGTACTTC
CASNQGGQETQYF
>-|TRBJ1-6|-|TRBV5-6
TGTGCCAGCAGCTTGGCCAAGGGGGGATGGTATGGTTCACCCCTCCACTTT
CASSLAKGGWYGSPLHF